These T cell receptor beta chains were read from a single sample in a study of cytomegalovirus exposure and HLA in healthy donors. TCRdb's copy holds only in-frame clones and misses some; the assay was immunoSEQ multiplex PCR. Counted here are some 190,000 clones, about 90% occurring once; the ten biggest clones make up around 1%. The material sequenced was PBMCs. All receptors come from a boy between 2 and 10 years old in good health and CMV-seronegative. The CDR3 runs from the conserved cysteine through the conserved F or W. Each record gives: D gene, V gene, J gene, clone size, CDR3 protein, CDR3 DNA. A D gene is named only where the DNA matches it firmly. Only some rows state a clone size, as once, few, many or a class for expanded clones.

D gene: -
V gene: TRBV11-2
J gene: TRBJ1-1
clone size: -
CDR3 protein: CASSPRSRVNTEAFF
CDR3 DNA: TGTGCCAGCAGCCCTCGCTCCAGGGTAAACACTGAAGCTTTCTTT

D gene: TRBD2
V gene: TRBV4-1
J gene: TRBJ2-1
clone size: -
CDR3 protein: CASNPTERGSSYNEQFF
CDR3 DNA: TGCGCCAGCAACCCAACGGAGCGGGGGAGCTCCTACAATGAGCAGTTCTTC

D gene: TRBD1
V gene: TRBV6-5
J gene: TRBJ2-1
clone size: -
CDR3 protein: CASRFTRQGYEQFF
CDR3 DNA: TGTGCCAGCAGGTTCACTCGACAGGGCTATGAGCAGTTCTTC

D gene: -
V gene: TRBV6-5
J gene: TRBJ1-2
clone size: -
CDR3 protein: CASSYSGVGYGYTF
CDR3 DNA: TGTGCCAGCAGTTATTCGGGGGTCGGGTATGGCTACACCTTC

D gene: -
V gene: TRBV5-4
J gene: TRBJ2-2
clone size: -
CDR3 protein: CASRKVDSNTGELFF
CDR3 DNA: TGTGCCAGCAGAAAGGTTGACTCAAACACCGGGGAGCTGTTTTTT

D gene: TRBD1
V gene: TRBV30
J gene: TRBJ1-5
clone size: -
CDR3 protein: CAWSSQTGGNQPQHF
CDR3 DNA: TGTGCCTGGAGTTCTCAGACAGGGGGAAATCAGCCCCAGCATTTT

D gene: TRBD1
V gene: TRBV11-2
J gene: TRBJ1-1
clone size: -
CDR3 protein: CASSLDSARGLVAFF
CDR3 DNA: TGTGCCAGCAGCTTAGATAGCGCCAGGGGGCTTGTAGCTTTCTTT

D gene: -
V gene: TRBV6-5
J gene: TRBJ2-7
clone size: -
CDR3 protein: CASSYSGTTVTYEQYF
CDR3 DNA: TGTGCCAGCAGTTACTCTGGGACAACCGTTACCTACGAGCAGTACTTC

D gene: TRBD2
V gene: TRBV5-1
J gene: TRBJ2-2
clone size: -
CDR3 protein: CASSSGGTGELFF
CDR3 DNA: TGCGCCAGCAGCTCGGGGGGGACCGGGGAGCTGTTTTTT

D gene: -
V gene: TRBV5-1
J gene: TRBJ2-1
clone size: -
CDR3 protein: CASSLATGNEQFF
CDR3 DNA: TGCGCCAGCAGCTTGGCTACAGGCAATGAGCAGTTCTTC

D gene: -
V gene: TRBV10-3
J gene: TRBJ1-1
clone size: -
CDR3 protein: CAASRTALNTEAFF
CDR3 DNA: TGTGCCGCATCCAGGACTGCCCTTAACACTGAAGCTTTCTTT

D gene: TRBD1
V gene: TRBV13
J gene: TRBJ1-5
clone size: -
CDR3 protein: CASSRGTGKNQPQHF
CDR3 DNA: TGTGCCAGCAGCCGCGGGACAGGTAAAAATCAGCCCCAGCATTTT

D gene: -
V gene: TRBV11-3
J gene: TRBJ1-4
clone size: -
CDR3 protein: CASSFAPGVATNEKLFF
CDR3 DNA: TGTGCCAGCAGCTTTGCCCCAGGGGTAGCAACTAATGAAAAACTGTTTTTT

D gene: -
V gene: TRBV7-3
J gene: TRBJ2-3
clone size: -
CDR3 protein: CASSSGGDTQYF
CDR3 DNA: TGTGCCAGCAGCTCAGGTGGCGATACGCAGTATTTT

D gene: -
V gene: TRBV19
J gene: TRBJ1-1
clone size: -
CDR3 protein: CASSGERWENTEAFF
CDR3 DNA: TGTGCCAGTAGTGGGGAGCGCTGGGAGAACACTGAAGCTTTCTTT

D gene: TRBD2
V gene: TRBV28
J gene: TRBJ2-7
clone size: -
CDR3 protein: CASRTGGEAEKQYF
CDR3 DNA: TGTGCCAGCAGAACGGGGGGGGAGGCCGAGAAGCAGTACTTC

D gene: -
V gene: TRBV2
J gene: TRBJ2-3
clone size: -
CDR3 protein: CASSIYITGTQYF
CDR3 DNA: TGTGCCAGCAGTATCTACATCACAGGTACGCAGTATTTT

D gene: -
V gene: TRBV20-1
J gene: TRBJ2-5
clone size: -
CDR3 protein: CSARETQYF
CDR3 DNA: TGCAGTGCCCGGGAGACCCAGTACTTC

D gene: TRBD1
V gene: TRBV5-4
J gene: TRBJ2-7
clone size: -
CDR3 protein: CASSEIGQGLSEQYF
CDR3 DNA: TGTGCCAGCAGCGAGATAGGACAGGGCCTTAGTGAGCAGTACTTC

D gene: TRBD1
V gene: TRBV19
J gene: TRBJ1-2
clone size: once
CDR3 protein: CASSTRDRGREEGYTF
CDR3 DNA: TGTGCCAGTAGTACCCGGGACAGGGGCCGAGAAGAGGGCTACACCTTC

D gene: TRBD1
V gene: TRBV15
J gene: TRBJ2-1
clone size: -
CDR3 protein: CATSRGQGLFNEQFF
CDR3 DNA: TGTGCCACCAGCAGGGGACAGGGTCTTTTCAATGAGCAGTTCTTC

D gene: -
V gene: TRBV7-2
J gene: TRBJ2-2
clone size: -
CDR3 protein: CASSPHPGATGELFF
CDR3 DNA: TGTGCCAGCAGCCCTCACCCAGGGGCCACCGGGGAGCTGTTTTTT

D gene: -
V gene: TRBV9
J gene: TRBJ1-1
clone size: few
CDR3 protein: CASTLGATLPGTEAFF
CDR3 DNA: TGTGCCAGCACCCTGGGCGCCACCCTCCCTGGCACTGAAGCTTTCTTT

D gene: -
V gene: TRBV10-3
J gene: TRBJ1-1
clone size: few
CDR3 protein: CAISAEDTEAFF
CDR3 DNA: TGTGCCATCAGTGCGGAGGACACTGAAGCTTTCTTT

D gene: -
V gene: TRBV18
J gene: TRBJ1-2
clone size: -
CDR3 protein: CASSPPGNYGYTF
CDR3 DNA: TGTGCCAGCTCACCGCCGGGGAACTATGGCTACACCTTC

D gene: -
V gene: TRBV7-9
J gene: TRBJ2-5
clone size: -
CDR3 protein: CASSGTGETQYF
CDR3 DNA: TGTGCCAGCAGCGGGACTGGAGAGACCCAGTACTTC

D gene: -
V gene: TRBV9
J gene: TRBJ2-1
clone size: -
CDR3 protein: CASSPLGGAGWGNEQFF
CDR3 DNA: TGTGCCAGCAGTCCTCTAGGAGGAGCCGGGTGGGGCAATGAGCAGTTCTTC

D gene: -
V gene: TRBV30
J gene: TRBJ1-1
clone size: -
CDR3 protein: CAWSSGMNTEAFF
CDR3 DNA: TGTGCCTGGAGTTCGGGGATGAACACTGAAGCTTTCTTT

D gene: -
V gene: TRBV5-1
J gene: TRBJ2-5
clone size: -
CDR3 protein: CASSPQGGRGEETQYF
CDR3 DNA: TGCGCCAGCAGCCCCCAGGGGGGAAGGGGGGAAGAGACCCAGTACTTC

D gene: TRBD2
V gene: TRBV5-4
J gene: TRBJ2-5
clone size: few
CDR3 protein: CASSSPGLAGVGTQYF
CDR3 DNA: TGTGCCAGCAGCTCCCCGGGACTAGCGGGAGTTGGGACCCAGTACTTC

D gene: -
V gene: TRBV10-3
J gene: TRBJ1-2
clone size: -
CDR3 protein: CAISERTAYGYTF
CDR3 DNA: TGTGCCATCAGTGAGAGGACAGCCTATGGCTACACCTTC

D gene: -
V gene: TRBV18
J gene: TRBJ2-7
clone size: -
CDR3 protein: CASSLAGHEQYF
CDR3 DNA: TGTGCCAGCTCACTGGCGGGCCACGAGCAGTACTTC

D gene: TRBD2
V gene: TRBV4-1
J gene: TRBJ2-1
clone size: -
CDR3 protein: CASSQETRGGENRDEQFF
CDR3 DNA: TGCGCCAGCAGCCAAGAAACGCGGGGGGGCGAGAATCGGGATGAGCAGTTCTTC

D gene: -
V gene: TRBV4-1
J gene: TRBJ2-3
clone size: -
CDR3 protein: CASSPTYSGSSTDTQYF
CDR3 DNA: TGCGCCAGCAGCCCGACCTATAGCGGATCTAGCACAGATACGCAGTATTTT

D gene: -
V gene: TRBV30
J gene: TRBJ2-7
clone size: -
CDR3 protein: CAWSDTGSEQYF
CDR3 DNA: TGTGCCTGGAGTGATACAGGGTCCGAGCAGTACTTC

D gene: TRBD1
V gene: TRBV6-1
J gene: TRBJ1-5
clone size: few
CDR3 protein: CASTGQGVKSQHF
CDR3 DNA: TGTGCCAGCACCGGACAGGGGGTGAAGTCCCAGCATTTT

D gene: -
V gene: TRBV6-6
J gene: TRBJ1-2
clone size: -
CDR3 protein: CASSYGAASSYGYTF
CDR3 DNA: TGTGCCAGCAGTTATGGGGCAGCGTCGAGTTATGGCTACACCTTC

D gene: -
V gene: TRBV14
J gene: TRBJ1-1
clone size: -
CDR3 protein: CASSRLALNTEAFF
CDR3 DNA: TGTGCCAGCAGCCGGTTAGCTTTGAACACTGAAGCTTTCTTT

D gene: -
V gene: TRBV30
J gene: TRBJ1-2
clone size: once
CDR3 protein: CACSGVLHYGYTF
CDR3 DNA: TGTGCCTGTTCAGGGGTTTTGCACTATGGCTACACCTTC

D gene: -
V gene: TRBV30
J gene: TRBJ1-3
clone size: -
CDR3 protein: CAWSVRGGSGNTIYF
CDR3 DNA: TGTGCCTGGAGTGTACGAGGGGGTTCCGGAAACACCATATATTTT

D gene: TRBD2
V gene: TRBV5-4
J gene: TRBJ2-5
clone size: -
CDR3 protein: CASSSPLAGGQETQYF
CDR3 DNA: TGTGCCAGCAGCTCTCCTCTTGCGGGGGGTCAAGAGACCCAGTACTTC

D gene: TRBD1
V gene: TRBV4-1
J gene: TRBJ1-5
clone size: -
CDR3 protein: CASSHPQGASNQPQHF
CDR3 DNA: TGCGCCAGCAGCCATCCCCAGGGGGCAAGCAATCAGCCCCAGCATTTT

D gene: TRBD1
V gene: TRBV14
J gene: TRBJ2-7
clone size: -
CDR3 protein: CASSPDRENYEQYF
CDR3 DNA: TGTGCCAGCAGCCCGGACAGGGAAAATTACGAGCAGTACTTC

D gene: TRBD1
V gene: TRBV28
J gene: TRBJ1-5
clone size: -
CDR3 protein: CASSFEGAGQPQHF
CDR3 DNA: TGTGCCAGCAGTTTTGAGGGGGCCGGTCAGCCCCAGCATTTT

D gene: -
V gene: TRBV5-1
J gene: TRBJ2-3
clone size: -
CDR3 protein: CASGTTIAVSTDTQYF
CDR3 DNA: TGCGCCAGCGGTACCACGATAGCGGTTAGCACAGATACGCAGTATTTT

D gene: TRBD2
V gene: TRBV7-9
J gene: TRBJ2-4
clone size: -
CDR3 protein: CASTSPGLAGAWDF
CDR3 DNA: TGTGCCAGCACCTCACCCGGGCTAGCGGGCGCTTGGGACTTC

D gene: TRBD1
V gene: TRBV5-6
J gene: TRBJ2-7
clone size: few
CDR3 protein: CASTRGTVAYEQYF
CDR3 DNA: TGTGCCAGCACCCGTGGGACAGTTGCCTACGAGCAGTACTTC

D gene: -
V gene: TRBV15
J gene: TRBJ2-1
clone size: -
CDR3 protein: CATSKSSAPSYNEQFF
CDR3 DNA: TGTGCCACCAGCAAAAGTAGCGCGCCTTCCTACAATGAGCAGTTCTTC

D gene: -
V gene: TRBV29-1
J gene: TRBJ2-2
clone size: -
CDR3 protein: CSVAKSRGDRAGTGELFF
CDR3 DNA: TGCAGCGTTGCGAAGAGCCGAGGAGACAGGGCGGGAACCGGGGAGCTGTTTTTT

D gene: -
V gene: TRBV28
J gene: TRBJ2-1
clone size: -
CDR3 protein: CASSFNRQSSYNEQFF
CDR3 DNA: TGTGCCAGCAGTTTCAACCGACAGAGCTCCTACAATGAGCAGTTCTTC